This T cell receptor (beta chain) was captured in a study of blood T cell dynamics during melanoma immunotherapy. Study details: Metastatic melanoma patients received first-line pembrolizumab or nivolumab plus ipilimumab. Findings and caveats of the study: Disease-control patients' PBMC repertoires became either more clonal or more diverse at W3.

Concerning this clone: Its antigen is unknown.

Time point specified: pre-treatment baseline. Response was assessed by RECIST 1.1 at 12 weeks, except a couple of rapid progressors. A fixed DNA input of 350 ng was used per bulk PBMC sample. TCRdb keeps only in-frame clones here, not all; method: immunoSEQ multiplex PCR. Of 10,000 or so clones listed, roughly 89% are singletons. Per the germline V gene, CDR1 is SGHRS and CDR2 is YFSETQ. CDR3 size: 15 residues. The rearrangement uses TRBV5-1 and TRBJ2-5; TRBD2 matches at 10 bases. The assigned J gene may be wrong: the sequence end matches TRBJ2-7 better. The sequencing here drew on blood, taken from a patient treated with checkpoint blockade. The sequence derives from a human donor with melanoma. The CDR3 DNA reads as TGCGCCAGCAGCCCGACTAGCGGGCCGGCCTACGAGCAGTACTTC. Its translation is CASSPTSGPAYEQYF.